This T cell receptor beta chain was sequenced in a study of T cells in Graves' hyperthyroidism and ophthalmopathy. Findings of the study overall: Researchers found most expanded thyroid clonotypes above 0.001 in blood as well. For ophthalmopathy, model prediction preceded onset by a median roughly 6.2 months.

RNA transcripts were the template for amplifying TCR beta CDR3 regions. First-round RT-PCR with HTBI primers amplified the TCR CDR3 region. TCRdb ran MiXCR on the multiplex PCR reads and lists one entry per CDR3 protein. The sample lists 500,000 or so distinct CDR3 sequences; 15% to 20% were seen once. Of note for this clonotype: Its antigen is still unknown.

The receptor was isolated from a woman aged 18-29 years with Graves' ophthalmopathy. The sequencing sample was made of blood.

This CDR3 is CSVGEEGPDTQYF. The CDR3 region has the DNA TGCAGCGTAGGTGAGGAGGGCCCAGATACGCAGTATTTT. The chain is built from TRBV29-1 and TRBJ2-3, with D maybe TRBD2 (6 bases). Germline-derived CDR1 and CDR2 are SQVTM and ANQGSEA. The CDR3 runs to 13 residues. The V and J ends lost 6 bases and 4 bases respectively, with 14 bases between them.